This paragraph covers one TCR beta chain sequence. Its antigen is undetermined. This record comes from a study of OX40 agonist ivuxolimab in advanced cancers. Study-wide points: Dose levels from 0.1 to 3.0 mg/kg saw CD4+ and CD8+ blood T cells expand clonally by week 6.

The germline gives CDR1 DFQATT, CDR2 SNEGSKA (reference sequence). The CDR3 has 10 amino acids. The V gene lost 6 bases and the J gene lost 6 bases, with 8 bases spanning the gap. This table comes from immunoSEQ multiplex PCR, and its TCRdb copy is limited to in-frame clones, with some not included. Of 77,000 or so clones in the sample, 90% were seen once. The V gene is TRBV20-1, the J gene TRBJ1-1; D not resolved. The input for sequencing was CD4+ or CD8+ T cells sorted from blood, taken in a trial of the OX40 agonist ivuxolimab. The sequence derives from an adult with an advanced solid tumor such as melanoma, head and neck, liver or kidney cancer. The CDR3 is CSAGLAEAFF. The CDR3 DNA reads as TGCAGTGCCGGACTAGCTGAAGCTTTCTTT.